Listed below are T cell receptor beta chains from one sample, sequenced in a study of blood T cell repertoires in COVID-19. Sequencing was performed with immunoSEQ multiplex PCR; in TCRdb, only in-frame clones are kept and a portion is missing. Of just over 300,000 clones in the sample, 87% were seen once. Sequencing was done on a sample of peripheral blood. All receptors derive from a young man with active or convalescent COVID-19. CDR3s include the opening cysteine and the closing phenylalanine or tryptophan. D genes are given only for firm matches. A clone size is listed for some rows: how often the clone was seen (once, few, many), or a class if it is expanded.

DNA: TGTGCCAGCAGCCCCGAAGCGGGAGCAATCCACGAGCAGTACTTC
CDR3: CASSPEAGAIHEQYF
size: NA
V: TRBV7-3
J: TRBJ2-7
D: TRBD2

DNA: TGTGTCAGAGGAACCAGACAGGGTGCGGGAGCTTTCTTT
CDR3: CVRGTRQGAGAFF
size: few
V: TRBV7-8
J: TRBJ1-1
D: TRBD1

DNA: TGTGCCAGCAGCCGCGTTGGGGAGGGCACTGAAGCTTTCTTT
CDR3: CASSRVGEGTEAFF
size: NA
V: TRBV7-8
J: TRBJ1-1
D: NA

DNA: TGTGCCAGCAGCCCCCGGGGGGGCTTGAACACTGAAGCTTTCTTT
CDR3: CASSPRGGLNTEAFF
size: NA
V: TRBV9
J: TRBJ1-1
D: NA

DNA: TGTGCCAGCAGCTTAGTCCCATTTCGGGAGACAAGGAATGAGCAGTTCTTC
CDR3: CASSLVPFRETRNEQFF
size: once
V: TRBV7-9
J: TRBJ2-1
D: NA

DNA: TGTGCCAGCAGTTACGGCGGGAGTGAGACCCAGTACTTC
CDR3: CASSYGGSETQYF
size: once
V: TRBV28
J: TRBJ2-5
D: TRBD2

DNA: TGTGCCAGCAGCCGAACCGGGACAGCACTTATTGCAACTAATGAAAAACTGTTTTTT
CDR3: CASSRTGTALIATNEKLFF
size: NA
V: TRBV14
J: TRBJ1-4
D: TRBD1

DNA: TGTGCCAGCAGTGCCCGAACTGGCGGAGCCCCCTACGAGCAGTACTTC
CDR3: CASSARTGGAPYEQYF
size: few
V: TRBV2
J: TRBJ2-7
D: NA

DNA: TGTGCCAGCAGTTTATACAGGGGAGGCTCCTACGAGCAGTACTTC
CDR3: CASSLYRGGSYEQYF
size: NA
V: TRBV28
J: TRBJ2-7
D: NA

DNA: TGCGCCAGCAGCGACCCTAGCGGGGGGGCCAGTAGTGAGCAGTTCTTC
CDR3: CASSDPSGGASSEQFF
size: NA
V: TRBV5-1
J: TRBJ2-1
D: TRBD2

DNA: TGCGCCAGCAGCTTCTATAGACAGGGAGAGACCGGGGAGCTGTTTTTT
CDR3: CASSFYRQGETGELFF
size: NA
V: TRBV5-1
J: TRBJ2-2
D: TRBD1

DNA: TGTGCCAGCAGCTTAGGGTCGGTCTACTACGAGCAGTACTTC
CDR3: CASSLGSVYYEQYF
size: NA
V: TRBV11-2
J: TRBJ2-7
D: NA

DNA: TGTGCCACCAGGAGGAACACTGAAGCTTTCTTT
CDR3: CATRRNTEAFF
size: NA
V: TRBV6-6
J: TRBJ1-1
D: NA

DNA: TGTGCCAGCAGCGGAACTAGCGGGAGGGGCTACGAGCAGTACTTC
CDR3: CASSGTSGRGYEQYF
size: once
V: TRBV5-4
J: TRBJ2-7
D: TRBD2

DNA: TGTGCCAGCGCCCAAGGGGCATTGGGTGAGCAGTACTTC
CDR3: CASAQGALGEQYF
size: NA
V: TRBV6-5
J: TRBJ2-7
D: NA

DNA: TGTGCCAGCAGCGCCCAACGCGGACTAGCGTTAACAGATACGCAGTATTTT
CDR3: CASSAQRGLALTDTQYF
size: NA
V: TRBV7-9
J: TRBJ2-3
D: TRBD2